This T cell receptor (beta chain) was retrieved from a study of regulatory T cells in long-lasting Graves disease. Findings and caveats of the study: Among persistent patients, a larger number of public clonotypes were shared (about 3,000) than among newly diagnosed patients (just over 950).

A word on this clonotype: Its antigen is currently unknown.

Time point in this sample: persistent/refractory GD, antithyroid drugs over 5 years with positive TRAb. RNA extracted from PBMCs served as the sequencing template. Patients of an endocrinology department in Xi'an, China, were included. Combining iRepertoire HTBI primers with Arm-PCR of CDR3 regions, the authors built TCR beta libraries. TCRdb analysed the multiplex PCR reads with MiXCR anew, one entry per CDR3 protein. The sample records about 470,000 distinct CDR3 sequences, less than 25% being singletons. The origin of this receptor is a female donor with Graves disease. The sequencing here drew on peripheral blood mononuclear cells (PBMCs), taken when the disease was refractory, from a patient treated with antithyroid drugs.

CDR3 sequence (DNA): TGTGCCAGCAGCTTAGAAGGGCCATATCAGCCCCAGCATTTT. It translates to CASSLEGPYQPQHF. The chain uses TRBV7-9 and TRBJ1-5; no reliable D call. The V end lost 1 base, the J end lost 5 bases, and 9 bases lay between the germline ends. Looked up from germline, CDR1 is SEHNR and CDR2 is FQNEAQ (reference sequence). CDR3 length: 14 amino acids.